The source of this TCR beta chain is a study of technical replicates of blood from a few donors. V lost 3 bases, J lost 2 bases, and 3 bases lay in between. Germline CDR1 MNHEY, CDR2 SMNVEV (reference sequence). CDR3 length equals 12 residues. TCRdb keeps only in-frame clones here, not all; method: immunoSEQ multiplex PCR. The data show over 25,000 clones, roughly nine tenths seen once. The chain combines TRBV27 with TRBJ2-3; the D is unclear. This TCR was sampled from a human donor in good health. Some clones in this sample may be carry-over from other donors' samples. The sequencing sample was made of PBMCs. CDR3 DNA sequence: TGTGCCAGCAGTTTCTTCACAGATACGCAGTATTTT. It specifies CASSFFTDTQYF.